A single T cell receptor beta chain is shown here with its context. Its antigen remains unknown. The data stem from a study of T cell repertoires in cytomegalovirus infection. At the level of the study: Shared public TCR beta signatures pointed to both CMV infection and a matching HLA type.

MiXCR, applied by TCRdb to the reads, yields one record per CDR3 protein. Of 350,000 to 550,000 distinct CDR3 sequences listed, approximately 32% are singletons. Trimming took 8 bases from V and 3 from J, leaving 9 bases between them. Germline CDR1 SNHLY, CDR2 FYNNEI. This CDR3 contains 12 residues. The study, taken as a whole, reports: HLA-C-restricted CMV-specific TCR beta clonotypes were dominant in the ex vivo response. Adding up the frequency of public TCR beta families identified people who carried CMV plus the relevant HLA.

V gene TRBV2 combines with J gene TRBJ2-3, with unresolved D. The source of this sequence is a human donor in good health (CMV status not recorded). Some clones in this sample may be carry-over from other donors' samples. Sequenced: PBMCs. The CDR3 protein is CASGAVTDTQYF. CDR3 bases: TGTGCCAGCGGCGCCGTGACAGATACGCAGTATTTT.